The 8 T cell receptor beta chains listed next were all sequenced from one sample in a study of cytomegalovirus exposure and HLA in healthy donors. The study ran its PCR with 60 Vbeta and 13 Jbeta primers. Sequencing was performed with immunoSEQ multiplex PCR; in TCRdb, only in-frame clones are kept and a portion is missing. This table has about 140,000 clones, around three fifths appearing once. The sequencing sample was made of PBMCs. The receptors stem from a male donor in good health and CMV-seronegative.

This clone was found a few times. The rearrangement links TRBV28 to TRBJ1-3, with D unresolved. CDR3 length: 14 residues. CDR1 and CDR2 (germline): MDHEN, SYDVKM. Trimming took 5 bases from V and 0 from J, leaving 8 bases between them. The CDR3 spells CASSAIDSGNTIYF. The CDR3 region has the DNA TGTGCCAGCAGTGCCATAGACTCTGGAAACACCATATATTTT.

This clone was observed once. The V call is TRBV27, the J call TRBJ1-1; D might be TRBD1 (6 bases). V was shortened by 3 bases and J by 1 base, with 18 bases between the two germline ends. Germline V CDR1 and CDR2: MNHEY, SMNVEV (reference sequence). This CDR3 is built from 17 residues. The CDR3 is CASSFYRIRGTNTEAFF. The CDR3 coding sequence is TGTGCCAGCAGTTTTTATCGGATCAGGGGAACGAACACTGAAGCTTTCTTT.

A single count supports this clone. J is TRBJ1-4 and V is TRBV7-3; D unclear. This CDR3 is built from 15 residues. Germline-derived CDR1 and CDR2 are SGHTA and FQGTGA. V dropped 5 bases and J dropped 5 bases, with 15 bases sitting between them. CDR3: CASSRGGTQNEKLFF. CDR3 DNA: TGTGCCAGCAGCCGTGGAGGCACCCAGAATGAAAAACTGTTTTTT. Variable domain in full (rest from reference TRBV7-3 and TRBJ1-4): GAGVSQTPSNKVTEKGKYVELRCDPISGHTALYWYRQSLGQGPEFLIYFQGTGAADDSGLPNDRFFAVRPEGSVSTLKIQRTERGDSAVYLCASSRGGTQNEKLFFGSGTQLSVL.

This clone has just a few counts. The chain links TRBV29-1 to TRBJ2-3; 7 nucleotides align to TRBD2. The germline CDR1 and CDR2 sequences are SQVTM and ANQGSEA. The CDR3 totals 15 residues. The J segment lost 2 bases and the V segment lost 3 bases, leaving 8 bases of the junction unmatched. The CDR3: CSVDRRGSYTDTQYF. CDR3 nucleotide sequence: TGCAGCGTTGACCGGCGGGGGTCTTACACAGATACGCAGTATTTT.

This chain joins TRBV29-1 and TRBJ2-5, with D perhaps TRBD1 (6 bases). The germline gives CDR1 SQVTM, CDR2 ANQGSEA. This CDR3 region has 13 residues. V was trimmed by 6 bases and J by 3 bases, leaving 14 bases between them. The CDR3 sequence: CSVVPGQKETQYF. The CDR3 nucleotides read TGCAGCGTCGTCCCCGGACAGAAAGAGACCCAGTACTTC.

The chain uses TRBV4-3 and TRBJ2-3, with D possibly TRBD2 on 5 matching bases. Trimming left V 0 bases short and J 4 bases short, with 17 bases between. The CDR3 has 17 amino acids. Germline V gives CDR1 LGHNA, CDR2 YSLEER. CDR3 sequence reads: CASSQDTAPGIADTQYF. CDR3 nucleotide sequence: TGCGCCAGCAGCCAAGATACTGCCCCGGGGATCGCAGATACGCAGTATTTT.

The rearrangement joins TRBV30 to TRBJ1-1; unclear D gene. The germline V and J ends were trimmed by 0 bases and 2 bases, with 7 bases remaining between them. In germline, CDR1 is GTSNPN, CDR2 SVGIG (reference sequence). The CDR3 sequence is 13 residues long. This CDR3 is CAWSVQINTEAFF. The CDR3 coding sequence is TGTGCCTGGAGTGTACAGATTAACACTGAAGCTTTCTTT.

The chain is built from TRBV6-5 and TRBJ2-6; the D gene is possibly TRBD2 (5 bases). Germline V gene sequence: CDR1 MNHEY, CDR2 SVGAGI. The CDR3 is 16 residues long. The V and J ends lost 4 bases and 2 bases respectively, with 12 bases between them. CDR3 protein: CASSSFERAGANVLTF. CDR3 sequence (DNA): TGTGCCAGCAGTTCGTTCGAGAGGGCTGGGGCCAACGTCCTGACTTTC.